The clone carrying this T cell receptor beta chain was found many times. Its matching antigen is unknown. Trimming shortened V by 0 bases and J by 6 bases, and 4 bases separated the two germline ends. Germline V gene lookup returns CDR1 SGHRS and CDR2 YFSETQ. This CDR3 contains 11 residues. This specimen belongs to a study of CD8 T cells in ankylosing spondylitis. Overall study results and limits: Disease-linked clones reportedly concentrated significantly in matched ankylosing spondylitis synovial fluid. Typical of ankylosing spondylitis blood, it appeared, was a TCR beta motif of roughly eight highly homologous variants.

Making use of molecular barcodes, quantitative 5'-RACE generated TCR beta libraries. TCRdb analysed the 5' RACE reads with MiXCR anew, one entry per CDR3 protein. The sample has some 150,000 distinct CDR3 sequences; approximately 10% are singletons. The sample was blood, either unsorted or a sorted T cell fraction (not recorded which). The sequence was obtained from a female donor with ankylosing spondylitis or in good health (not recorded which). The J gene is TRBJ2-7, the V gene TRBV5-1; D not certain. The DNA for the CDR3 is TGCGCCAGCAGCTTGGAGAGCGAGCAGTACTTC. It encodes CASSLESEQYF. Supplemented by reference TRBV5-1 and TRBJ2-7, the full variable domain reads KAGVTQTPRYLIKTRGQQVTLSCSPISGHRSVSWYQQTPGQGLQFLFEYFSETQRNKGNFPGRFSGRQFSNSRSEMNVSTLELGDSALYLCASSLESEQYFGPGTRLTVT.